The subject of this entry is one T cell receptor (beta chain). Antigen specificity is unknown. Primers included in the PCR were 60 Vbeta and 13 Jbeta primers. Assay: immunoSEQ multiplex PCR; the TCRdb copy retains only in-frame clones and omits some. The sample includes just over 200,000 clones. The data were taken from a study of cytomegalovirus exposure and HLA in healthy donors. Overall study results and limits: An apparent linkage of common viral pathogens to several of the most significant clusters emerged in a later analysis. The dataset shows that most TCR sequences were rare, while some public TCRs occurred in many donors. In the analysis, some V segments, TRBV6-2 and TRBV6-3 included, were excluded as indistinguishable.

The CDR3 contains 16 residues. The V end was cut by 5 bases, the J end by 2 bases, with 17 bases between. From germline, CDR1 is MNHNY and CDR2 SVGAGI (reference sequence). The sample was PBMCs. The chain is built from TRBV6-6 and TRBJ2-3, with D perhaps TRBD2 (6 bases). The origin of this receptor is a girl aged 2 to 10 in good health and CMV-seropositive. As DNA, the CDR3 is TGTGCCAGCAGTCGTACGACGGGCGGGGCCACAGATACGCAGTATTTT. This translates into CASSRTTGGATDTQYF.